This is a list of T cell receptor beta chains from one sample in a study of blood T cell repertoires in COVID-19. Libraries were prepared by immunoSEQ multiplex PCR; TCRdb keeps only in-frame clonotypes and omits some of them. The sample records approximately 220,000 clones, under 90% being singletons. Sequenced material: PBMCs or T cells enriched from blood (not recorded which). Source of these receptors: a woman younger than 45 with acute COVID-19. Both conserved end residues are part of each CDR3. D genes are given only for firm matches. Rows give clone size only sometimes, using once, few, many, or a class for an expanded clone.

>TRBV19|.|.|TRBJ2-1
TGTGCCAGTAGTATTTTTCCCCGGGACATGGTCTACAATGAGCAGTTCTTC
CASSIFPRDMVYNEQFF
>TRBV28|TRBD1|.|TRBJ1-5
TGTGCCAGCAGCCCAGACAGGGGATGGCAGCCCCAGCATTTT
CASSPDRGWQPQHF
>TRBV16|.|.|TRBJ1-1
TGTGCCAGCAGCCAAAACCCCGGGGGGAACACTGAAGCTTTCTTT
CASSQNPGGNTEAFF
>TRBV20-1|.|.|TRBJ1-2
TGCAGTGTTGGGGGAGGATATGGCTACACCTTC
CSVGGGYGYTF
>TRBV3-1/TRBV3-2|.|.|TRBJ1-5
TGTGCCAGCAGCCAAGATCTCGAGGGCACTCAGCCCCAGCATTTT
CASSQDLEGTQPQHF
>TRBV2|.|.|TRBJ1-3
TGTGCCAGCAGACAGCTCTCTGGAAACACCATATATTTT
CASRQLSGNTIYF
>TRBV12-3/TRBV12-4|.|.|TRBJ2-5
TGTGCCAGCAGTTTAGGGGGCCCAGAGACCCAGTACTTC
CASSLGGPETQYF
>TRBV19|TRBD1|.|TRBJ2-5
TGTGCCACCTCGAGGACAGGGGGGGAGACCCAGTACTTC
CATSRTGGETQYF
>TRBV5-1|.|few|TRBJ2-5
TGCGCCAGCAGCTTACGGGAAGAAGAGACCCAGTACTTC
CASSLREEETQYF
>TRBV28|.|.|TRBJ2-6
TGTGCCAGCAGTCTTTGGCCTTCTGGGGCCAACGTCCTGACTTTC
CASSLWPSGANVLTF
>TRBV6-4|TRBD2|.|TRBJ2-7
TGTGCCAGCAGTCCCGGGACTAGTTACTACGAGCAGTACTTC
CASSPGTSYYEQYF
>TRBV7-2|.|.|TRBJ1-2
TGTGCCAGCAGCTCGCCGACAGTGAACTATGGCTACACCTTC
CASSSPTVNYGYTF
>TRBV5-1|.|few|TRBJ2-2
TGCGCCAGCAGTCCCAAAACGAACACCGGGGAGCTGTTTTTT
CASSPKTNTGELFF
>TRBV4-2|.|.|TRBJ1-1
TGTGCCAGCAGCCCAGGACGAGACAGGGAAGCTTTCTTT
CASSPGRDREAFF
>TRBV28|.|many|TRBJ2-1
TGTGCCAGCAGTCCCACATACAATGAGCAGTTCTTC
CASSPTYNEQFF
>TRBV7-9|TRBD1|.|TRBJ1-1
TGTGCCAGCAGCCTGGGACAGGGAAACACTGAAGCTTTCTTT
CASSLGQGNTEAFF
>TRBV5-4|.|.|TRBJ1-2
TGTGCCAGCGGACTCTGGGGAAACTATGGCTACACCTTC
CASGLWGNYGYTF
>TRBV14|.|once|TRBJ1-1
TGTGCCAGCAGCCTCCAGGGGTCGACTGAAGCTTTCTTT
CASSLQGSTEAFF
>TRBV7-2|TRBD1|.|TRBJ1-5
TGTGCCAGCAGCTTGACAGGGAGCCAGCCCCAGCATTTT
CASSLTGSQPQHF
>TRBV19|TRBD1|.|TRBJ2-7
TGTGCCAGTAGTATGGGGACAGGGGGCTTCGACGAGCAGTACTTC
CASSMGTGGFDEQYF
>TRBV6-5|.|once|TRBJ1-1
TGTGCCAGCACATTAACGTCTATGAACACTGAAGCTTTCTTT
CASTLTSMNTEAFF
>TRBV19|TRBD2|.|TRBJ2-3
TGTGCCAGTAGTAGACTAGCGGGGAACACAGATACGCAGTATTTT
CASSRLAGNTDTQYF
>TRBV9|.|.|TRBJ1-6
TGTGCCAGCAGCGTAGCCCCCGGAGAAGGCTATAATTCACCCCTCCACTTT
CASSVAPGEGYNSPLHF
>TRBV5-5|.|.|TRBJ2-3
TGTGCCAGCAGCTTGCCCGTCACAGATACGCAGTATTTT
CASSLPVTDTQYF
>TRBV9|TRBD1|.|TRBJ1-2
TGTGCCAGCAGCGTTGGGACAGGGGAAGGCTACACCTTC
CASSVGTGEGYTF
>TRBV18|.|.|TRBJ1-6
TGTGCCAGCTCACCAAACACTAATTCACCCCTCCACTTT
CASSPNTNSPLHF
>TRBV28|.|.|TRBJ1-1
TGTGCCAGCAGTTCACGGGGGGAGGTGAACACTGAAGCTTTCTTT
CASSSRGEVNTEAFF
>TRBV10-2|TRBD1|.|TRBJ1-2
TGCGCCAGCAGTGACCCTACCGGGACAGGGAGGGGCGGCTACACCTTC
CASSDPTGTGRGGYTF
>TRBV30|.|.|TRBJ1-1
TGTGCCTGGACCCGGGGGGGGGAGAGGACTGAAGCTTTCTTT
CAWTRGGERTEAFF
>TRBV4-3|.|.|TRBJ1-1
TGCGCCAGCAGCCAAGGTCTGCGGAACACTGAAGCTTTCTTT
CASSQGLRNTEAFF
>TRBV5-1|.|.|TRBJ1-2
TGCGCCAGCAGCTTGGCCAGCTATGGCTACACCTTC
CASSLASYGYTF
>TRBV19|.|.|TRBJ1-1
TGTGCCAGTAGTAAAGGGGTGAACACTGAAGCTTTCTTT
CASSKGVNTEAFF
>TRBV14|.|.|TRBJ2-1
TGTGCCAGCAGCCCCCGATACGGCGGGGAGATCAATGAGCAGTTCTTC
CASSPRYGGEINEQFF
>TRBV27|TRBD1|once|TRBJ1-2
TGTGCCAGCAGGGGGACAGGCCATGGCTACACCTTC
CASRGTGHGYTF
>TRBV2|TRBD1|.|TRBJ1-4
TGTGCCAGCAGGGGGGACAGGGAAGGAGCAACTAATGAAAAACTGTTTTTT
CASRGDREGATNEKLFF
>TRBV5-1|.|.|TRBJ2-7
TGCGCCAGCAGCTGGGGACAAACCTACGAGCAGTACTTC
CASSWGQTYEQYF
>TRBV11-2|.|.|TRBJ1-2
TGTGCCAGCAGCGTTATGACGGAGGGCTACACCTTC
CASSVMTEGYTF
>TRBV6-2/TRBV6-3|TRBD2|.|TRBJ2-6
TGTGCCAGCAGTTACCCGGGACTAGCGGGGTGGTCTGGGGCCAACGTCCTGACTTTC
CASSYPGLAGWSGANVLTF
>TRBV18|.|.|TRBJ1-2
TGTGCCAGCTCACCTACCCGTGGGGAGCGGGGCTACACCTTC
CASSPTRGERGYTF
>TRBV25-1|TRBD1|.|TRBJ2-1
TGTGCCAGCAGTGAATATGGACAGGGGGCGCGGCCGTTCTTC
CASSEYGQGARPFF
>TRBV9|.|.|TRBJ1-2
TGTGCCAGCAGCGTAGCTCAGGGGTTCCCGGGGACACAGCGAGGGGAGAATGGCTACACCTTC
CASSVAQGFPGTQRGENGYTF